The T cell receptor (beta chain) under discussion was sequenced for a study of shared clonotypes between healthy human individuals (dated by TCRdb to about 2020). Regarding the study in general: The cohort included three men and a couple of women between 18 and 49 years of age. Leukapheresis yielded between about 0.94 and 8.9 billion PBMCs per donor. The study deeply sequenced blood TCR repertoires of roughly five healthy adults to estimate repertoire size and the extent of clonotype sharing between individuals. Different laboratories and diverse techniques were used to prepare libraries and sequence TCR repertoires, to increase sequencing depth and limit assay-specific biases. Per donor, three plates each were used for CD4 naive and CD4 memory, two for CD8 naive, and one for CD8 memory.

In the germline V gene, CDR1 corresponds to SGDLS and CDR2 to YYNGEE. The CDR3 holds 14 amino acids from the cysteine to the phenylalanine. Only the CDR3 part of the read is kept: 42 bases, read in frame from the first base. For this chain, trimming is 1 base at the V end and 6 bases at the J end, and the number of junction bases without a gene match is 7. The donors were healthy, HIV-negative adults with no recently reported acute infections or vaccinations. Only Caucasian adults living in Nashville, Tennessee, USA were represented among the donors. CD4+ T cells were enriched through magnetic negative selection, after which naive cells were positively selected on CD45RA and the remaining negative fraction served as the memory subset. Blood was collected by leukapheresis, and PBMCs were isolated by Ficoll-Histopaque density gradient centrifugation and then cryopreserved in liquid nitrogen vapor phase. Analytical flow cytometry was used to check the purity and quantity of each magnetically sorted T cell population. From each sorted fraction, genomic DNA was isolated and quantified by UV absorbance on a Nanodrop 2000c.

Points on this clone: It lacks a known antigen. No much larger clonotype is one base removed from it; base qualities were not supplied.

Beyond this particular receptor, the publication reports: Rarefaction of sorted-subset datasets indicated incomplete sequencing despite the large sequencing depth. Pairwise subsampling indicated that sequencing depth was expected to affect the degree of clonotype sharing among donors. Sampling was restricted to blood, and TCR repertoires in tissue are likely to differ from TCR repertoires in blood. When several donors were compared, the shared fraction of clonotypes was about 5% for naive CD4, 3.5% to 4% for naive CD8, 2% to 2.5% for memory CD4, and roughly 0.43% for memory CD8. Because the study included a small number of donors, the genetic and exposure-history diversity represented was limited. Estimated clonotype richness was generally larger for naive than for memory subsets. Higher generation probabilities were observed for clonotypes shared by all four sorted-subset donors than for non-shared clonotypes.

TCR CDR3 regions were amplified from genomic DNA by multiplex PCR using the deep immunoSEQ assay. Extracted genomic DNA from each cell subset was distributed evenly across all wells of several immunoSEQ 96-well plates, and each plate was treated as a replicate. For sorted subsets, roughly 200 ng of genomic DNA, equivalent to 25,000 to 30,000 T cell genomes, went into each replicate PCR. The purified libraries were quantified using a Qubit 3.0 fluorometer, sized with a Bioanalyzer 2100, and then quantified again using the KAPA Library Quantification kit. Every immunoSEQ 96-well plate was sequenced on a dedicated single-read 150-cycle Illumina NextSeq 550 flow cell. The study's processing was this. The immunoSEQ output contained only junctional sequences without quality scores, so filtering could not match that applied to full-length reads. To assign V/J genes and CDR3, sequences were annotated using PyIR, a Python wrapper for IgBLAST v1.9, with IMGT germline references. Reads were removed for weak V/J assignments (E-value above 1e-6), missing CDR3, stop codons, out-of-frame junctions, or ambiguous translated residues. V3J clonotypes were defined by identical inferred V gene, J gene, and CDR3 amino acid sequence. The percentage overlap between two repertoires was calculated by dividing the number of shared unique clonotypes by the size of the smaller repertoire. RTK rarefaction, the Chao1 estimator, and Recon v2.1 estimates of unobserved clonotypes were used to assess repertoire richness. OLGA was used to compute generation probabilities for all TCRbeta clonotypes that the gDNA method yielded from four donors. The table comes from immuneACCESS by way of TCRdb, which keeps in-frame sequences with V and J called. Part of the clones is missing from these tables; in studies checked, under half for an unresolved V gene and the rest for unknown reasons. That table supplies the V and J calls and clone size; D and trimming were determined from the DNA. The sample table holds around 2,000,000 clones, of which over 85% were seen once. The leading ten clones occupy around 0.13% of the sample.

The TCR originated in a man aged 18 to 35 in good health. The sequencing sample was made of naive CD4+ T cells sorted from blood. Sample cell subset or site, as interpreted from the label and publication: CD45RA+ positively selected. Recombination connected TRBV9 to TRBJ2-7; 7 central bases correspond to TRBD2. CDR3 loop: CASSVNWGGTEQYF. The DNA reads as follows: TGTGCCAGCAGCGTAAATTGGGGGGGGACCGAGCAGTACTTC.